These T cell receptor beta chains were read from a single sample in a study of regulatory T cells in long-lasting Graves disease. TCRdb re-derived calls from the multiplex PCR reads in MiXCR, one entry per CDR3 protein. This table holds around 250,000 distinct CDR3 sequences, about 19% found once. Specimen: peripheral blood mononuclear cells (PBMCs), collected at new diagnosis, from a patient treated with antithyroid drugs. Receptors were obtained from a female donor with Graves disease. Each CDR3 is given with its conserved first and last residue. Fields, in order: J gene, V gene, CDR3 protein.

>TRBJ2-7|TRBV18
CAGSPGVSGNYEQYF
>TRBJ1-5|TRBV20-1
CSAVGGSGGESQPQHF
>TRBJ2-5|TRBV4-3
CASSPGPNDETQYF
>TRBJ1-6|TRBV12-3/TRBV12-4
CASSFWQGNSPLHF
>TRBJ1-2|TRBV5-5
CASSVGSSGYTF
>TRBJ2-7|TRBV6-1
CASRSRQGFYEQYF
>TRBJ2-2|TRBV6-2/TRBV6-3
CASGTATTGELFF
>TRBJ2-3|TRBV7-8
CASSLAYRGGTDTQYF
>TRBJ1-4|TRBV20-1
CSAKSVGNEKLFF
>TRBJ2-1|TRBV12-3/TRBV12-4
CASSFSSGSFGNEQFF
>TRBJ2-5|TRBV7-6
CASSSTGIKHQETQYF
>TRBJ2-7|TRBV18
CASSSTTENEQYF
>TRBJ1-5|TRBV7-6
CASSLDYNQPQHF
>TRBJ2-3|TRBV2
CASGDRADTQYF
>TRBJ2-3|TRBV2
CASSRGASTDTQYF
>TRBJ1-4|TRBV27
CASSGRTTNEKLFF
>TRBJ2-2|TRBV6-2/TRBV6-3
CASAADTGELFF
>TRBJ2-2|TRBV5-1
CASSRPESLGGELFF
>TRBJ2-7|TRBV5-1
CASSLEGRASYEQYF
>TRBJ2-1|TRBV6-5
CAGTRDNEQFF